This T cell receptor beta chain was documented in a study of regulatory T cells in long-lasting Graves disease. CDR3 length: 13 amino acids. V lost 5 bases, J lost 4 bases, and 11 bases lay in between. Germline V gene data show CDR1 as PRHDT and CDR2 as FYEKMQ (reference sequence). Time point meaning: newly diagnosed GD, antithyroid drugs for less than 3 months. From PBMCs, RNA was extracted and then used to make the TCR library. Building the TCR beta libraries relied on iRepertoire HTBI primers, and CDR3 regions underwent Arm-PCR. One entry per CDR3 protein results from TCRdb running MiXCR on the multiplex PCR reads. The data contain 400,000 to 650,000 distinct CDR3 sequences, roughly 15% of them singletons. Study-wide results and caveats: Those with persistent Graves' had less TCR diversity than newly diagnosed patients.

This clonotype has a handful of counts. Its antigen is unidentified. The data were also submitted as part of a second study, on T cells in Graves' hyperthyroidism and ophthalmopathy.

The chain employs TRBV13 and TRBJ1-1, with D possibly being TRBD1 (5 bases). The TCR was taken from a woman aged 40 to 65 with Graves disease. The sample in question was peripheral blood mononuclear cells (PBMCs), obtained at new diagnosis, from a patient treated with antithyroid drugs. The CDR3 is CASSPEGSTEAFF. CDR3 nucleotides: TGTGCCAGCAGCCCTGAGGGGAGCACTGAAGCTTTCTTT.